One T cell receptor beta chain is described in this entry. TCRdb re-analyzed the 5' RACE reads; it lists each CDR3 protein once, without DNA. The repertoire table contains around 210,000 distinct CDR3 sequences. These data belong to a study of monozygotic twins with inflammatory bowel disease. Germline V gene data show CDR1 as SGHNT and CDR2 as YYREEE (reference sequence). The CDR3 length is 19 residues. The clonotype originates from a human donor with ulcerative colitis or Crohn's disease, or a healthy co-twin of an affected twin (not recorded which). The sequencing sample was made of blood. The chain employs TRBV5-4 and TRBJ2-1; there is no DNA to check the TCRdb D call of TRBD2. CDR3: CASSLIGTSGGLSYNEQFF. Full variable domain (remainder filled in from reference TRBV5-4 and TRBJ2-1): ETGVTQSPTHLIKTRGQQVTLRCSSQSGHNTVSWYQQALGQGPQFIFQYYREEENGRGNFPPRFSGLQFPNYSSELNVNALELDDSALYLCASSLIGTSGGLSYNEQFFGPGTRLTVL.